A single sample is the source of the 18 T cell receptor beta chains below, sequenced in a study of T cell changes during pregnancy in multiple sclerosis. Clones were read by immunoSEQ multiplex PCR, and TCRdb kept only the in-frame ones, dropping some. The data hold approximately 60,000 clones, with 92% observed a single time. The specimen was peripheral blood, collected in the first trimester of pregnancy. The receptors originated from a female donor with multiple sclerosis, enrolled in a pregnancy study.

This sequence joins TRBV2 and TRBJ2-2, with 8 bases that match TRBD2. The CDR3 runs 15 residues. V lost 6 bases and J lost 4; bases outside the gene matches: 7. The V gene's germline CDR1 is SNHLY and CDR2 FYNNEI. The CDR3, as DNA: TGTGCCAGCAGCCCCCTGGCGGGGGGCACCGGGGAGCTGTTTTTT. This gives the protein CASSPLAGGTGELFF.

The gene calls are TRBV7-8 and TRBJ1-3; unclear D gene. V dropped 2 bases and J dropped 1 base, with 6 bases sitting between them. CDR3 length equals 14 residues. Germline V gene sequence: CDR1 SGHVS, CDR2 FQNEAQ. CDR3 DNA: TGTGCCAGCAGCTTAATTCAGTCTGGAAACACCATATATTTT. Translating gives CASSLIQSGNTIYF.

The CDR3 protein is CASSPVGNQEGGQYF. DNA for the CDR3: TGTGCCAGCAGTCCCGTAGGTAACCAAGAAGGGGGTCAGTACTTC. The rearrangement links TRBV7-6 to TRBJ2-5, with D maybe TRBD1 (6 bases). The CDR3 loop spans 15 amino acids. Germline V gives CDR1 SGHVS, CDR2 FNYEAQ. The V and J ends lost 6 bases and 11 bases respectively, with 25 bases between them.

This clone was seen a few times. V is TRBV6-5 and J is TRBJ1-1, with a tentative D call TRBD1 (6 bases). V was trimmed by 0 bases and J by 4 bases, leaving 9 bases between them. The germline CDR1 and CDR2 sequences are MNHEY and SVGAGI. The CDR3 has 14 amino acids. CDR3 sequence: CASSYSRRGTEAFF. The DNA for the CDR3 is TGTGCCAGCAGTTACTCCCGCAGGGGCACTGAAGCTTTCTTT.

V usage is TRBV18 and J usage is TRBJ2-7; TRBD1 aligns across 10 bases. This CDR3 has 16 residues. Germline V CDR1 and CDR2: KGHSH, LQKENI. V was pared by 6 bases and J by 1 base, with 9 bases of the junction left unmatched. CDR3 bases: TGTGCCAGCTCGCCCAGGTCGGGACAGGGGTCCTACGAGCAGTACTTC. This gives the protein CASSPRSGQGSYEQYF.

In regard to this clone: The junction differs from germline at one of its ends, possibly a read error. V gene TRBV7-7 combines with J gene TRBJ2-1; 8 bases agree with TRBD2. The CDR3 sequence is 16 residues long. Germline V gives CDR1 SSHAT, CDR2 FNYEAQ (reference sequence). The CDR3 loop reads CASSLVAGSSYNEQFF. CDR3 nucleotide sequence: TGTGCTAGCAGCTTAGTAGCGGGGTCCTCCTACAATGAGCAGTTCTTC.

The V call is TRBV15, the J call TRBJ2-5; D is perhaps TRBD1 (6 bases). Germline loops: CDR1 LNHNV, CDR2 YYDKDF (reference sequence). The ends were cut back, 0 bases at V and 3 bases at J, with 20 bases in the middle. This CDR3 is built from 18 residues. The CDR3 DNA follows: TGTGCCACCAGCAGAGAGGACAGTTGGGACGTGGTCGAAGAGACCCAGTACTTC. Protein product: CATSREDSWDVVEETQYF.

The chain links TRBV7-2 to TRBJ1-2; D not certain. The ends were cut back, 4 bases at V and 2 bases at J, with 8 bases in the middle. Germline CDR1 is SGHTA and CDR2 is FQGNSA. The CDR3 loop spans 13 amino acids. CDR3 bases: TGTGCCAGCAGCTCCCGGGAGAACTATGGCTACACCTTC. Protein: CASSSRENYGYTF.

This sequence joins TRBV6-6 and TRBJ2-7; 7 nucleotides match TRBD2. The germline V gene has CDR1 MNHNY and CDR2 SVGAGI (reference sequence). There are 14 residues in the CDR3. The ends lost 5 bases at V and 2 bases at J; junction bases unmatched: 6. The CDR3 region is CASSDRLAPYEQYF. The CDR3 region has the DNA TGTGCCAGCAGTGACCGACTAGCCCCCTACGAGCAGTACTTC.

In nucleotides, the CDR3 is TGCAGTGCCTCGCCGGGGGAGACCCAGTACTTC. Its protein is CSASPGETQYF. This sequence joins TRBV20-1 and TRBJ2-5; perhaps TRBD2 as D (5 bases). The CDR3 consists of 11 residues. CDR1 and CDR2 from the germline V gene are DFQATT and SNEGSKA (reference sequence). The V end was cut by 6 bases, the J end by 5 bases, with 10 bases between.

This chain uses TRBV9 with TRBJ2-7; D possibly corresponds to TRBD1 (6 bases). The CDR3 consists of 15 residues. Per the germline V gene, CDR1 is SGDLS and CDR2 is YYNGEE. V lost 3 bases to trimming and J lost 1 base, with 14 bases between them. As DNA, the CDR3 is TGTGCCAGCAGCGCCCATCAGGACAGTTCCTACGAGCAGTACTTC. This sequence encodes CASSAHQDSSYEQYF.

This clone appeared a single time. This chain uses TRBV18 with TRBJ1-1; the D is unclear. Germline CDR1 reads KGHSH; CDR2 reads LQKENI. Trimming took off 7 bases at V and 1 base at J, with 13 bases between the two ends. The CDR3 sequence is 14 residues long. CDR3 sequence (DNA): TGTGCCAGCTTACAACAGATCCAGAACACTGAAGCTTTCTTT. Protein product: CASLQQIQNTEAFF. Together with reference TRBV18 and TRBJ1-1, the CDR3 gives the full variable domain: NAGVMQNPRHLVRRRGQEARLRCSPMKGHSHVYWYRQLPEEGLKFMVYLQKENIIDESGMPKERFSAEFPKEGPSILRIQQVVRGDSAAYFCASLQQIQNTEAFFGQGTRLTVV.

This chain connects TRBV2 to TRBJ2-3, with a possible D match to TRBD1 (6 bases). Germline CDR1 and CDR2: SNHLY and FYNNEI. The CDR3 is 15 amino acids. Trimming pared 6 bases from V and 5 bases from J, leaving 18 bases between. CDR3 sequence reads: CASSPGTPGIDTQYF. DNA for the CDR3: TGTGCCAGCAGCCCCGGGACACCGGGAATAGATACGCAGTATTTT. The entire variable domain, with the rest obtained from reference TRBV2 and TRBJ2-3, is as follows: EPEVTQTPSHQVTQMGQEVILRCVPISNHLYFYWYRQILGQKVEFLVSFYNNEISEKSEIFDDQFSVERPDGSNFTLKIRSTKLEDSAMYFCASSPGTPGIDTQYFGPGTRLTVL.

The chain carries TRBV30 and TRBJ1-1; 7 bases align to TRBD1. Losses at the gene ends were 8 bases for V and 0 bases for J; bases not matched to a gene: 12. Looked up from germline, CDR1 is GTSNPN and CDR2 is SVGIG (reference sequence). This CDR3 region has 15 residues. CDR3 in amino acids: CAGKGMGQLNTEAFF. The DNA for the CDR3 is TGTGCCGGAAAGGGGATGGGACAGTTGAACACTGAAGCTTTCTTT.

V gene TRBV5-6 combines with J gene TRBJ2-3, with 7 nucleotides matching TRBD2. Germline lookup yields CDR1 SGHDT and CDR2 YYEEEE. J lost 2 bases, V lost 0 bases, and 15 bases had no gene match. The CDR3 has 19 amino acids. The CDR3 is CASSLGGLVSGRDTDTQYF. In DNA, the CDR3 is TGTGCCAGCAGCTTGGGAGGACTAGTTTCAGGAAGGGACACAGATACGCAGTATTTT.

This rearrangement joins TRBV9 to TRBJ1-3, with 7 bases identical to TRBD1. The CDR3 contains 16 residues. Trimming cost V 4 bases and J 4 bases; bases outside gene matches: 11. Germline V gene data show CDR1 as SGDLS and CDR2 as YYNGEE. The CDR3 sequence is CASSFTDRAYGNTIYF. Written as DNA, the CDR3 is TGTGCCAGCAGCTTCACAGACAGGGCGTACGGAAACACCATATATTTT. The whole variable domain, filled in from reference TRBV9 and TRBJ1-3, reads DSGVTQTPKHLITATGQRVTLRCSPRSGDLSVYWYQQSLDQGLQFLIQYYNGEERAKGNILERFSAQQFPDLHSELNLSSLELGDSALYFCASSFTDRAYGNTIYFGEGSWLTVV.

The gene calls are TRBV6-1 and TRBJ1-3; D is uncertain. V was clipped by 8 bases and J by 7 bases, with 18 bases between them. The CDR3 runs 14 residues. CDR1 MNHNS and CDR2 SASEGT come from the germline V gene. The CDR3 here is CASYKQRSGNTIYF. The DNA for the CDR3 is TGTGCCAGCTATAAACAGAGGAGCGGTAACACCATATATTTT.

CDR3 sequence (DNA): TGCGCCAGCAGTATGGGACTAGCGGGACTTCTTAGGGGCAATGAGCAGTTCTTC. Translating it yields CASSMGLAGLLRGNEQFF. The rearrangement joins TRBV4-3 to TRBJ2-1; 13 nucleotides agree with TRBD2. Germline CDR1 LGHNA, CDR2 YSLEER. Losses at the gene ends were 6 bases for V and 6 bases for J; bases not matched to a gene: 14. The length of the CDR3 is 18 residues.